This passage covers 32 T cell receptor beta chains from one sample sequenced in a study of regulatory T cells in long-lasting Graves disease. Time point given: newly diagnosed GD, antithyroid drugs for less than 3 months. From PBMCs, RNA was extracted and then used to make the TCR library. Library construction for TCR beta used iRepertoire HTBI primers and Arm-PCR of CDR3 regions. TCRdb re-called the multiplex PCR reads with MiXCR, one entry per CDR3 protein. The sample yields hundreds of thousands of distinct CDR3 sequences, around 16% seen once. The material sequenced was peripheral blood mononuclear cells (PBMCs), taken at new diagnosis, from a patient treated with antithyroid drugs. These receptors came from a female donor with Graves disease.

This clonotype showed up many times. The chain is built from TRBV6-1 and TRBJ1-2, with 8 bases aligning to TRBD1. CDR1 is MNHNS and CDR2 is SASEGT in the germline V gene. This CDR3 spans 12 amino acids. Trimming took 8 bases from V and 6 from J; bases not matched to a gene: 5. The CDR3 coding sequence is TGTGCCAGCTCGGGACAGGTTCATGGCTACACCTTC. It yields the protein CASSGQVHGYTF.

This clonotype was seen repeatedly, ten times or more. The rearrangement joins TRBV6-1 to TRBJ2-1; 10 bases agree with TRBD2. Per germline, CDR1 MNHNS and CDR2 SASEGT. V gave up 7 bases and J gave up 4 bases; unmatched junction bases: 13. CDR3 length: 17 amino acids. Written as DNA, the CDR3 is TGTGCCAGCAAATTGGATTGGTCTAGCGGGGGTTACAATGAGCAGTTCTTC. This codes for CASKLDWSSGGYNEQFF.

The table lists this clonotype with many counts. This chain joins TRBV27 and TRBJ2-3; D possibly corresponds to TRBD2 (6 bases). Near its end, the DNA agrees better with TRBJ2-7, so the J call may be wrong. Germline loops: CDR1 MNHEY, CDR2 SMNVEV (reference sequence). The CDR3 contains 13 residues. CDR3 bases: TGTGCCAGCAGTTTTGGGACTGCTTACGAGCAGTACTTC. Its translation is CASSFGTAYEQYF.

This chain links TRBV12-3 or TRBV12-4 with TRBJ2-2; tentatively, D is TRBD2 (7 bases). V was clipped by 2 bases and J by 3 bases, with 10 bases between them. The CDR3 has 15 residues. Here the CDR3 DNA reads TGTGCCAGCAGTTTACAGGGGAGGGACACCGGGGAGCTGTTTTTT. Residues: CASSLQGRDTGELFF.

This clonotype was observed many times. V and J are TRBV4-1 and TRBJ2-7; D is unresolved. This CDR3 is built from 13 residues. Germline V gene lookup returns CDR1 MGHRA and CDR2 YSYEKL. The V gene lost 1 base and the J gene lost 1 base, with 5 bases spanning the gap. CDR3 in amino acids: CASSQVGSYEQYF. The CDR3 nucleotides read TGCGCCAGCAGCCAAGTCGGGTCCTACGAGCAGTACTTC.

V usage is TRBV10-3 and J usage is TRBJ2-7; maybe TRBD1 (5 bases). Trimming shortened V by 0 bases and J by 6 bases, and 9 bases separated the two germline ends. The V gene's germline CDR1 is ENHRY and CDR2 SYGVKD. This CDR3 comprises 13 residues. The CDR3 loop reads CAISESGAGEQYF. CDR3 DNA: TGTGCCATCAGTGAGTCAGGGGCAGGCGAGCAGTACTTC.

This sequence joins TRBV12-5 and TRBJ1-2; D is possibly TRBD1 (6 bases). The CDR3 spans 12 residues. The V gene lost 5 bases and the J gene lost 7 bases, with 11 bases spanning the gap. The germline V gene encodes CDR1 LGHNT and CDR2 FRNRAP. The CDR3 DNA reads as TGTGCTAGTGGTGCACAGGGTCGTGGCTACACCTTC. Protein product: CASGAQGRGYTF. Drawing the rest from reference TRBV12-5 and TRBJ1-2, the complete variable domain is DARVTQTPRHKVTEMGQEVTMRCQPILGHNTVFWYRQTMMQGLELLAYFRNRAPLDDSGMPKDRFSAEMPDATLATLKIQPSEPRDSAVYFCASGAQGRGYTFGSGTRLTVV.

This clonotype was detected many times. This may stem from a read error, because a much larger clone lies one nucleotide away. In DNA, the CDR3 is TGTGCCAGCAGCTTACTAGGGGGCACAGATACGCAGTATTTT. Its protein product is CASSLLGGTDTQYF. The chain combines TRBV11-2 with TRBJ2-3, with D possibly matching TRBD1 (5 bases). CDR3 length: 14 residues. Germline lookup yields CDR1 SGHAT and CDR2 FQNNGV. V gave up 2 bases and J gave up 1 base, with 7 bases separating them.

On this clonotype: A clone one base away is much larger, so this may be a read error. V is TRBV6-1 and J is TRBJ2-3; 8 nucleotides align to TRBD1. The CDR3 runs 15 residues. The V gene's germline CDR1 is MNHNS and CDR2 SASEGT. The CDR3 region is CTSRTETGGTDTQYF. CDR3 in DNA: TGTACCAGCAGAACGGAGACAGGGGGCACAGATACGCAGTATTTT.

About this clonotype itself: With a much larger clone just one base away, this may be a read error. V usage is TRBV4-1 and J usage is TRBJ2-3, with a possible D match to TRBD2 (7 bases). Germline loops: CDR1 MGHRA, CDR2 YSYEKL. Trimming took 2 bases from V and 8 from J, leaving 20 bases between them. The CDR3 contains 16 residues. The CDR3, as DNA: TGCGCCAGCAGCCAACCTCTGACGGGGAGGGGGGGTACGCAGTATTTT. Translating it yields CASSQPLTGRGGTQYF.

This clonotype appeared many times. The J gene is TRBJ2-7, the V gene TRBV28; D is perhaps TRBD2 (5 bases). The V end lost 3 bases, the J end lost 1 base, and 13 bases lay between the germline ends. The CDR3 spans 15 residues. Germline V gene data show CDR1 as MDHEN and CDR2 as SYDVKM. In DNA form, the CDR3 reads TGTGCCAGCAGTTTCCTAGCATATCGGTCCTACGAGCAGTACTTC. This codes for CASSFLAYRSYEQYF.

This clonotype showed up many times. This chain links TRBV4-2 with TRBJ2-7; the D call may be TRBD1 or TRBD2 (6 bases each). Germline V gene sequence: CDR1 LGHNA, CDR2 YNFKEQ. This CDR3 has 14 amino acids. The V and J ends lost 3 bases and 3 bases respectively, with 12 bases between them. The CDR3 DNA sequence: TGTGCCAGCAGCCAGGGACGGGGGCTCTACGAGCAGTACTTC. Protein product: CASSQGRGLYEQYF.

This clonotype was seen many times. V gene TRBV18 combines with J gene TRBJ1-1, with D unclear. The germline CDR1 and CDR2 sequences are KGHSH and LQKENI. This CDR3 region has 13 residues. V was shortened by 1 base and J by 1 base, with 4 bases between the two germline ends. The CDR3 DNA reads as TGTGCCAGCTCACCACTGGAGAACACTGAAGCTTTCTTT. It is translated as CASSPLENTEAFF. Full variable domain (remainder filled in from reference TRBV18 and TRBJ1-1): NAGVMQNPRHLVRRRGQEARLRCSPMKGHSHVYWYRQLPEEGLKFMVYLQKENIIDESGMPKERFSAEFPKEGPSILRIQQVVRGDSAAYFCASSPLENTEAFFGQGTRLTVV.

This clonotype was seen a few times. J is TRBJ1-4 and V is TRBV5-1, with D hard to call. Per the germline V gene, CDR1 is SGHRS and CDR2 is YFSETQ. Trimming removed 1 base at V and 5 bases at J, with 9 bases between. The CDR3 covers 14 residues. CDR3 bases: TGCGCCAGCAGCTTGAGACGGTTAAATGAAAAACTGTTTTTT. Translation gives CASSLRRLNEKLFF.

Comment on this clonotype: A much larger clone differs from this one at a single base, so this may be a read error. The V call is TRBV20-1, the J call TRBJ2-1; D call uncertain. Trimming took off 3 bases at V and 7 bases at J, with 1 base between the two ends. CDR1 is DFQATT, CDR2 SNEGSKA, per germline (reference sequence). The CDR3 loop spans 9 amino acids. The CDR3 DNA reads TGCAGTGCTAGTAATGAGCAGTTCTTC. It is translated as CSASNEQFF.

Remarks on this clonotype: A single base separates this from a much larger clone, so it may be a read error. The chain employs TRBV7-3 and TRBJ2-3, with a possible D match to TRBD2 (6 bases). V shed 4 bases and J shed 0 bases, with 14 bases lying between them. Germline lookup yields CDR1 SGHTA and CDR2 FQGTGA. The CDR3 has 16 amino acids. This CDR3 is CASSSGPGTSTDTQYF. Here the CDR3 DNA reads TGTGCCAGCAGCTCGGGGCCAGGGACTAGCACAGATACGCAGTATTTT.

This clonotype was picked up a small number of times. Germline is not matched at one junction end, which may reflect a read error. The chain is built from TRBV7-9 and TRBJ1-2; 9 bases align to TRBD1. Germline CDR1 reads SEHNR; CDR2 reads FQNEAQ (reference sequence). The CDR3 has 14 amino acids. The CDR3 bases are TGTGCCGGCAGCCACGGGACAGGGTCGGGTGGCTACACCTTC. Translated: CAGSHGTGSGGYTF. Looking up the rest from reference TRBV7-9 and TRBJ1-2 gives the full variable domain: DTGVSQNPRHKITKRGQNVTFRCDPISEHNRLYWYRQTLGQGPEFLTYFQNEAQLEKSRLLSDRFSAERPKGSFSTLEIQRTEQGDSAMYLCAGSHGTGSGGYTFGSGTRLTVV.

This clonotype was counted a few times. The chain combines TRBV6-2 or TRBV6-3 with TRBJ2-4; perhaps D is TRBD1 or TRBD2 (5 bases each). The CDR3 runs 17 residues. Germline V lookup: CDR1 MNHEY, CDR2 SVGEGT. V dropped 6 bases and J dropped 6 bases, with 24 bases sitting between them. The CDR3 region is CASRPYVSEDITNIQYF. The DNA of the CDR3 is TGTGCCAGCAGACCTTACGTGTCGGAGGACATAACAAACATTCAGTACTTC.

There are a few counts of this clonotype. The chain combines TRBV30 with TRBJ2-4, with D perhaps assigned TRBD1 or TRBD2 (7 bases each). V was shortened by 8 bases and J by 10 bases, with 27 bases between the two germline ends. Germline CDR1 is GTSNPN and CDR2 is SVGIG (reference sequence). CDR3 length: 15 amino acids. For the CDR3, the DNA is TGTGCCGGGCTTAGGGACAGTATTTTGGGGGGGATTCAGTACTTC. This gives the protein CAGLRDSILGGIQYF.

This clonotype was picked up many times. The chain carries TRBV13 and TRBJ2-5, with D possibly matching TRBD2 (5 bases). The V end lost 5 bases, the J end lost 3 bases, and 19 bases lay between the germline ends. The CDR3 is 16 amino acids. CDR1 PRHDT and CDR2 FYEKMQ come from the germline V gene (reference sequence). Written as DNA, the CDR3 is TGTGCCAGCAGCCCGGACCGGGATACCCTCAAAGAGACCCAGTACTTC. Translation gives CASSPDRDTLKETQYF. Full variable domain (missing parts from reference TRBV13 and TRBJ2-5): AAGVIQSPRHLIKEKRETATLKCYPIPRHDTVYWYQQGPGQDPQFLISFYEKMQSDKGSIPDRFSAQQFSDYHSELNMSSLELGDSALYFCASSPDRDTLKETQYFGPGTRLLVL.

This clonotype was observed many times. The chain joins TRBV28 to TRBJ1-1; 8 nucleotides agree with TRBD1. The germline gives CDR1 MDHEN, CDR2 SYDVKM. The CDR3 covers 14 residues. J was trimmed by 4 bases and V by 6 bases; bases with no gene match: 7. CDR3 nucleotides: TGTGCCAGCAGCCGACAGGGGTGGAGCACTGAAGCTTTCTTT. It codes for CASSRQGWSTEAFF.

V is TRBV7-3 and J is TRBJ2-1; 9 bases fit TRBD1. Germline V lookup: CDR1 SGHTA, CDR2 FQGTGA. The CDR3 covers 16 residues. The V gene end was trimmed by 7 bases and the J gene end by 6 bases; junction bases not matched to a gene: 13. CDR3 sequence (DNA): TGTGCCAGCACACCTAAGCGGGGACAGGGAGGCAATGAGCAGTTCTTC. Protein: CASTPKRGQGGNEQFF.

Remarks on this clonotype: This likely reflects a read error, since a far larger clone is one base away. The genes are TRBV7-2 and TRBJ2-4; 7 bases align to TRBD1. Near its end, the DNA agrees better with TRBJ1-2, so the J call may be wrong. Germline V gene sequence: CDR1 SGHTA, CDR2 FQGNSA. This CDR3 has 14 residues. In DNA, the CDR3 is TGTGCCAGCAGCCCTGAGACAGGGAGTCGTCGCTACACCTTC. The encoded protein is CASSPETGSRRYTF.

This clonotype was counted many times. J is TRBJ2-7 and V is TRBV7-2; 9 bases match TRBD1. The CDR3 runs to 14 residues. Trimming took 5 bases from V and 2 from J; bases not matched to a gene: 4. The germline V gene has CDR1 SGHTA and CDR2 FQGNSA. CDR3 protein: CASSAGTGPYEQYF. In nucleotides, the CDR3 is TGTGCCAGCAGCGCCGGGACAGGGCCCTACGAGCAGTACTTC.

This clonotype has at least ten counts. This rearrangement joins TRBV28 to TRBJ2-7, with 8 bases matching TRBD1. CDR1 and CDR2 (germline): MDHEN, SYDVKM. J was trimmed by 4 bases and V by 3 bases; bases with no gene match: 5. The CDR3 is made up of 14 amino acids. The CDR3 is CASSLATGAYEQYF. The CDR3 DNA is TGTGCCAGCAGTTTGGCGACAGGGGCTTACGAGCAGTACTTC.

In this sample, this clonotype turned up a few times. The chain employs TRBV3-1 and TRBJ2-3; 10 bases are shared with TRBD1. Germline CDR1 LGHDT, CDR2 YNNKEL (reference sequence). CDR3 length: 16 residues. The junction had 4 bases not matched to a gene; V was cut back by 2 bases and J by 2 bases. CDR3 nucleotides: TGTGCCAGCAGCCAAACTGGGACAGGGGACACAGATACGCAGTATTTT. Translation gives CASSQTGTGDTDTQYF.

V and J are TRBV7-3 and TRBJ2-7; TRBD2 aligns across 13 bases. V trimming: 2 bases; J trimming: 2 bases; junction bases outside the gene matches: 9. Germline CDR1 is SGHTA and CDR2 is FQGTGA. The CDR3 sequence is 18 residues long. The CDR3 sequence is CASSLDGLAGVPPYEQYF. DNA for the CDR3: TGTGCCAGCAGCTTAGACGGACTAGCGGGAGTCCCCCCCTACGAGCAGTACTTC. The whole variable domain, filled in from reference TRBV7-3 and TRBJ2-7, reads GAGVSQTPSNKVTEKGKYVELRCDPISGHTALYWYRQSLGQGPEFLIYFQGTGAADDSGLPNDRFFAVRPEGSVSTLKIQRTERGDSAVYLCASSLDGLAGVPPYEQYFGPGTRLTVT.

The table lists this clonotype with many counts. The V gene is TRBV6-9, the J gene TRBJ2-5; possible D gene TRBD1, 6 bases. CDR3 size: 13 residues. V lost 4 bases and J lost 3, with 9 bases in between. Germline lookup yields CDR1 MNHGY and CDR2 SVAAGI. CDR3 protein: CASSWTVEETQYF. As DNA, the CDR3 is TGTGCCAGCAGTTGGACAGTGGAAGAGACCCAGTACTTC.

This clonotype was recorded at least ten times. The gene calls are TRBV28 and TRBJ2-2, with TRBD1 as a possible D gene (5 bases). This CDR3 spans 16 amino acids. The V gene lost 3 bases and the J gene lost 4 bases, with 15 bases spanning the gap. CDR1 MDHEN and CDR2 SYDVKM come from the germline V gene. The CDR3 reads CASSFSRVVSTGELFF. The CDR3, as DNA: TGTGCCAGCAGTTTCTCCAGGGTGGTGTCCACCGGGGAGCTGTTTTTT.

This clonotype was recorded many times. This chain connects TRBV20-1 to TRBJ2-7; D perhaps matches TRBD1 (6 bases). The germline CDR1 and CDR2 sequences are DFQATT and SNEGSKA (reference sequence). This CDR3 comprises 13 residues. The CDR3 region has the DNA TGCTCCAGTCAGGGGATTTCCTCCTACGAGCAGTACTTC. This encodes CSSQGISSYEQYF.

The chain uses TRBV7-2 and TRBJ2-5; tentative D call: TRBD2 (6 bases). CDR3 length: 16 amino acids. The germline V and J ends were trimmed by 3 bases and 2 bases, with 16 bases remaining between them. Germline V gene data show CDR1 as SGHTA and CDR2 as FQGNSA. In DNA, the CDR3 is TGTGCCAGCAGCTTGACTTTCTATGGGGGGCAAGAGACCCAGTACTTC. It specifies CASSLTFYGGQETQYF.

The CDR3 nucleotides are TGTGCCAGCAGTTTCGGACAGGCTAGATACGAGCAGTACTTC. Its protein is CASSFGQARYEQYF. J is TRBJ2-7 and V is TRBV6-2 or TRBV6-3, with 7 bases fitting TRBD1. With 4 bases clipped from V and 4 bases from J, the junction kept 7 bases outside the gene matches. From germline, CDR1 is MNHEY and CDR2 SVGEGT. The CDR3 loop spans 14 amino acids.